Shown below are 17 T cell receptor beta chains from a single sample sequenced in a study of OX40 agonist ivuxolimab in advanced cancers. Libraries were prepared through the immunoSEQ multiplex PCR assay. TCRdb stores this immuneACCESS table with in-frame sequences only. Part of the clones is absent; in the studies checked, under half of the shortfall reflects unresolved V genes, and no reason is known for the rest. This sample is represented by roughly 30,000 clones; 84% of them were singletons. The leading ten clones occupy roughly 19% of the sample. The sequencing here drew on CD4+ or CD8+ T cells sorted from blood, taken in a trial of the OX40 agonist ivuxolimab. Every receptor here comes from an adult with an advanced solid tumor such as melanoma, head and neck, liver or kidney cancer.

By proportion, this clone is large. The gene calls are TRBV11-2 and TRBJ1-3; weak D call: TRBD1 (5 bases). Germline V lookup: CDR1 SGHAT, CDR2 FQNNGV. The CDR3 is 18 amino acids. V was trimmed by 5 bases and J by 0 bases, leaving 20 bases between them. CDR3 sequence: CASSRAVGTASSGNTIYF. The CDR3 nucleotides are TGTGCCAGCAGCCGCGCCGTGGGGACGGCTAGCTCTGGAAACACCATATATTTT.

This chain links TRBV7-6 with TRBJ2-1; D is perhaps TRBD2 (6 bases). CDR1 is SGHVS and CDR2 is FNYEAQ in the germline V gene. V was pared by 5 bases and J by 4 bases, with 15 bases between. The CDR3 sequence is 15 residues long. As DNA, the CDR3 is TGTGCCAGCAGCCCACGGGACGCGGGGTACAATGAGCAGTTCTTC. This gives the protein CASSPRDAGYNEQFF.

This clone rates as medium-sized. The V gene is TRBV4-1, the J gene TRBJ2-1, with 9 bases identical to TRBD2. Germline-derived CDR1 and CDR2 are MGHRA and YSYEKL. V lost 0 bases and J lost 1; bases outside the gene matches: 4. The CDR3 is 17 amino acids. The CDR3 coding sequence is TGCGCCAGCAGCCAAGAAGGTAGCGGGAGTTCCTACAATGAGCAGTTCTTC. Translated, it gives CASSQEGSGSSYNEQFF.

The V gene is TRBV28, the J gene TRBJ2-7, with D perhaps TRBD1 (5 bases). The CDR3 totals 13 residues. Looked up from germline, CDR1 is MDHEN and CDR2 is SYDVKM. Trimming pared 4 bases from V and 2 bases from J, leaving 9 bases between. The DNA for the CDR3 is TGTGCCAGCAGTTCCTCGACAGCCTACGAGCAGTACTTC. This translates into CASSSSTAYEQYF.

The chain links TRBV13 to TRBJ2-1, with D tentatively TRBD2 (5 bases). CDR1 and CDR2 from the germline V gene are PRHDT and FYEKMQ (reference sequence). V lost 0 bases and J lost 8, with 17 bases in between. The CDR3 spans 16 residues. Here the CDR3 reads CASSLGGSGRIHEQFF. The CDR3, as DNA: TGTGCCAGCAGCTTAGGCGGCTCGGGAAGGATACATGAGCAGTTCTTC.

This clone has just one count. This CDR3 is CASSPRIAPTEEQYF. The CDR3 DNA sequence: TGTGCCAGCAGCCCTAGAATAGCGCCAACGGAGGAGCAGTACTTC. The chain recombines TRBV14 with TRBJ2-7; the D gene is possibly TRBD2 (5 bases). Trimming removed 4 bases from V and 7 bases from J, with 20 bases in between. Germline CDR1 is SGHDN and CDR2 is FVKESK. This CDR3 contains 15 residues.

The chain employs TRBV11-2 and TRBJ2-7; D unresolved. This CDR3 is 12 amino acids long. The ends were cut back, 1 base at V and 6 bases at J, with 7 bases in the middle. Per the germline V gene, CDR1 is SGHAT and CDR2 is FQNNGV. DNA of the CDR3: TGTGCCAGCAGCTTAGTTAGTCTCGAGCAGTACTTC. Translating it yields CASSLVSLEQYF.

The chain links TRBV14 to TRBJ2-3, with D perhaps matching TRBD1 or TRBD2 (6 bases each). V was trimmed by 8 bases and J by 3 bases, leaving 15 bases between them. The germline CDR1 and CDR2 sequences are SGHDN and FVKESK. The CDR3 sequence is 14 residues long. The CDR3, as DNA: TGTGCCAGCTCCTGGGGGGCCGGGACAGATACGCAGTATTTT. This sequence encodes CASSWGAGTDTQYF.

The J gene is TRBJ2-1, the V gene TRBV19; D call uncertain. The V end was cut by 4 bases, the J end by 1 base, with 5 bases between. Germline loops: CDR1 LNHDA, CDR2 SQIVND (reference sequence). The CDR3 covers 13 residues. This CDR3 is CASSKVSYNEQFF. Here the CDR3 DNA reads TGTGCCAGTAGTAAAGTGTCCTACAATGAGCAGTTCTTC.

This sequence joins TRBV6-1 and TRBJ2-5; 7 bases are a match to TRBD2. Germline loops: CDR1 MNHNS, CDR2 SASEGT. The trim removed 1 base at V and 5 bases at J, leaving 7 bases unmatched. The length of the CDR3 is 15 residues. The CDR3 loop is CASSEGGLGAETQYF. CDR3 in DNA: TGTGCCAGCAGTGAAGGAGGACTAGGGGCCGAGACCCAGTACTTC.

The V gene is TRBV23-1, the J gene TRBJ1-1, with D maybe TRBD1 (5 bases). TRBV23-1 is designated an ORF whose function remains uncertain. CDR3 length equals 15 residues. V gave up 1 base and J gave up 5 bases, with 14 bases separating them. CDR3 in DNA: TGCGCCAGCAGTCAATTCGGGGGAGAGAGGACTGAAGCTTTCTTT. This codes for CASSQFGGERTEAFF.

The chain is built from TRBV4-1 and TRBJ1-3; no firm D call. Trimming took 0 bases from V and 4 from J, leaving 13 bases between them. This CDR3 contains 16 residues. Germline V gene sequence: CDR1 MGHRA, CDR2 YSYEKL. The DNA of the CDR3 is TGCGCCAGCAGCCAAGACGTCCGGTCTCTGGGAAACACCATATATTTT. Protein: CASSQDVRSLGNTIYF.

The chain carries TRBV5-5 and TRBJ2-7, with 7 bases matching TRBD1. The CDR3 length is 16 residues. With V trimmed by 0 bases and J by 9 bases, 15 bases remained unmatched. Germline CDR1 SGHKS, CDR2 YYEKEE (reference sequence). CDR3 sequence: CASSLEGGPLGRGQYF. The CDR3 DNA is TGTGCCAGCAGCTTGGAAGGGGGCCCACTAGGCCGAGGGCAGTACTTC.

This chain uses TRBV5-5 with TRBJ1-1, with D perhaps TRBD1 (5 bases). Germline loops: CDR1 SGHKS, CDR2 YYEKEE (reference sequence). Deletions cut 7 bases from V and 4 bases from J, with 14 bases between. This CDR3 contains 13 residues. The chain's CDR3 is CASHHGGVTEAFF. As DNA, the CDR3 is TGTGCCAGCCACCATGGGGGGGTCACTGAAGCTTTCTTT.

This clone was seen only once. The J gene is TRBJ2-5, the V gene TRBV6-5, with 7 nucleotides matching TRBD2. With V trimmed by 4 bases and J by 5 bases, 7 bases remained unmatched. This CDR3 region has 14 residues. Germline-derived CDR1 and CDR2 are MNHEY and SVGAGI. CDR3 protein: CASSLGRGGETQYF. The DNA for the CDR3 is TGTGCCAGCAGTTTAGGACGGGGAGGGGAGACCCAGTACTTC.

The chain couples TRBV11-2 to TRBJ2-7; D is unresolved. The CDR3 extends over 14 amino acids. Germline lookup yields CDR1 SGHAT and CDR2 FQNNGV. The ends were cut back, 1 base at V and 2 bases at J, with 9 bases in the middle. CDR3 nucleotides: TGTGCCAGCAGCTTAGGGACGGAAACCTACGAGCAGTACTTC. Amino acid sequence: CASSLGTETYEQYF.

The chain has TRBV27 and TRBJ2-7, with D possibly TRBD1 on 5 matching bases. The CDR3 sequence is 16 residues long. Germline CDR1 MNHEY, CDR2 SMNVEV (reference sequence). V was shortened by 5 bases and J by 1 base, with 18 bases between the two germline ends. The CDR3 is CASSPHLTDTSYEQYF. The DNA of the CDR3 is TGTGCCAGCAGTCCCCACCTGACAGATACATCCTACGAGCAGTACTTC.